This T cell receptor (beta chain) stems from a study of CD8+ T cells in alopecia areata. Study summary: Oral tofacitinib, 5 to 10 mg twice daily, was given in an open-label trial. Study-wide points: More clonal than normal scalp was lesional scalp, particularly alopecia totalis/universalis.

Sequencing templates came from extracted RNA that was reverse transcribed into cDNA. Only in-frame clones appear in the TCRdb table, and some are missing; sequencing was by immunoSEQ multiplex PCR. The sample has 75,000 to 100,000 clones, 41% seen once; the top ten hold around 1.5%. For this clone: Antigen unknown.

Germline CDR1 reads SGHAT; CDR2 reads FQDESV (reference sequence). The CDR3 consists of 15 residues. V lost 5 bases and J 5 bases, leaving 15 bases between the germline ends. The study team obtained lesional scalp punch biopsies and peripheral blood from alopecia areata patients. The chain links TRBV11-1 to TRBJ1-4; no clear D gene. This TCR came from a human donor with alopecia areata. Source material: CD4+ T cells sorted from blood. CDR3 amino acids: CASSGRGSKNEKLFF. The CDR3 DNA reads TGTGCCAGCAGCGGCCGTGGGTCGAAGAATGAAAAACTGTTTTTT. The full variable domain, with the rest looked up from reference TRBV11-1 and TRBJ1-4, is EAEVAQSPRYKITEKSQAVAFWCDPISGHATLYWYRQILGQGPELLVQFQDESVVDDSQLPKDRFSAERLKGVDSTLKIQPAELGDSAMYLCASSGRGSKNEKLFFGSGTQLSVL.